The entry below gives a single T cell receptor beta chain sequence along with its context. Its antigen is as yet unknown. Repertoires were generated with immunoSEQ multiplex PCR, while TCRdb's copy carries only in-frame clones and drops some. Counted here are roughly 27,000 clones, approximately 77% occurring once; the ten biggest clones make up roughly 0.98%. CDR3 length: 14 amino acids. The ends lost 8 bases at V and 0 bases at J; junction bases unmatched: 6. In germline, CDR1 is MNHNS, CDR2 SASEGT. The sample comes from a study of T cells in narcolepsy. Whole-study results and caveats: Same-patient CSF and blood CD4+ T cell clonotypes included HCRT-specific and TRIB2-specific autoreactive ones. In some patient and control memory CD4+ samples, autoreactive clones were absent. Blood of same and different patients, but not healthy controls, reportedly held recurring autoreactive clonotypes.

The receptor comes from a human donor in good health. The material sequenced was memory (CD45RA-) CD4+ T cells from blood. The chain is built from TRBV6-1 and TRBJ1-2, with TRBD1 identical over 7 bases. This chain's CDR3 is CASGGTASNYGYTF. CDR3 DNA: TGTGCCAGCGGGGGGACAGCCTCTAACTATGGCTACACCTTC.